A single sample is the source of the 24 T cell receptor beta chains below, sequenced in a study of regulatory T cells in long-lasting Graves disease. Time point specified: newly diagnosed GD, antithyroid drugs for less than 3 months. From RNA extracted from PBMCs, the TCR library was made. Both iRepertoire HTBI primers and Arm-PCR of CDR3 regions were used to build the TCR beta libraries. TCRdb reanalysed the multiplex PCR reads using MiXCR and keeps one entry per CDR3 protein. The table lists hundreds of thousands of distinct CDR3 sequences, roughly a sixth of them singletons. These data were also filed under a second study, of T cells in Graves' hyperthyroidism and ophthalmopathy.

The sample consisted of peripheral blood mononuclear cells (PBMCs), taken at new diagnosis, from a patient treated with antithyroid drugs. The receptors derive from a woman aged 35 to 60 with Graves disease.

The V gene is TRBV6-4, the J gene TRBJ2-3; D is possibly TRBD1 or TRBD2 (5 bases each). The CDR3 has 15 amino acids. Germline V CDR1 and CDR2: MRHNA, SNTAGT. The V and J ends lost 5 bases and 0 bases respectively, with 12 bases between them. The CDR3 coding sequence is TGTGCCAGCAGTTACGGGACCCGAAGCACAGATACGCAGTATTTT. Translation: CASSYGTRSTDTQYF.

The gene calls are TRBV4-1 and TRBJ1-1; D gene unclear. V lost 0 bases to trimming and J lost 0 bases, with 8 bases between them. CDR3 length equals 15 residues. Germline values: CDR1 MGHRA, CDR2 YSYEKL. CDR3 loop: CASSQETGMNTEAFF. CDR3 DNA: TGCGCCAGCAGCCAAGAAACGGGAATGAACACTGAAGCTTTCTTT.

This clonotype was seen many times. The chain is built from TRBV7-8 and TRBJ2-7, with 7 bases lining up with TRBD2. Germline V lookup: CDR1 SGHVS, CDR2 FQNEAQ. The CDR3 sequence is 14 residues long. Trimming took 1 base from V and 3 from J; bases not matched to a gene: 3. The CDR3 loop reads CASSLESGGYEQYF. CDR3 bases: TGTGCCAGCAGCTTAGAGTCGGGGGGCTACGAGCAGTACTTC.

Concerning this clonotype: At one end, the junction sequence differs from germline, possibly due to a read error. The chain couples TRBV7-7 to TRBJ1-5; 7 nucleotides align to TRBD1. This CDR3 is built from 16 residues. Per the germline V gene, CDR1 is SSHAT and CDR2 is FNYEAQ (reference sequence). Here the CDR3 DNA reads TGTGCTAGCAGCTTCCCGAGACAGGGATCCAATCAGCCCCAGCATTTT. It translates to CASSFPRQGSNQPQHF.

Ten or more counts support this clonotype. The CDR3, as DNA: TGTGCCAGCAGCCTGATCGGAGGGGACTCCTACGAGCAGTACTTC. It is translated as CASSLIGGDSYEQYF. The chain couples TRBV3-1 to TRBJ2-7, with D possibly matching TRBD2 (6 bases). Germline V gives CDR1 LGHDT, CDR2 YNNKEL (reference sequence). The V end lost 4 bases, the J end lost 0 bases, and 13 bases lay between the germline ends. The CDR3 runs to 15 residues.

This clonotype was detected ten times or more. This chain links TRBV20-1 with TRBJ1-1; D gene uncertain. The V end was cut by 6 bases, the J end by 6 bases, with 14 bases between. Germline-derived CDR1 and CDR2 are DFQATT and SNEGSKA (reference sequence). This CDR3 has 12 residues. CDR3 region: CSARPFLPEAFF. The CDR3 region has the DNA TGCAGTGCCAGACCTTTTCTCCCTGAAGCTTTCTTT.

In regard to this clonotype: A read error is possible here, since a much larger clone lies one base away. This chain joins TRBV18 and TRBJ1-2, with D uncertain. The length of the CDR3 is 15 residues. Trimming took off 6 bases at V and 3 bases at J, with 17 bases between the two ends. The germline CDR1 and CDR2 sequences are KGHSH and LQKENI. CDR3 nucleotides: TGTGCCAGCTCCCCGACGAGACCTCGGGACTATGGCTACACCTTC. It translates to CASSPTRPRDYGYTF.

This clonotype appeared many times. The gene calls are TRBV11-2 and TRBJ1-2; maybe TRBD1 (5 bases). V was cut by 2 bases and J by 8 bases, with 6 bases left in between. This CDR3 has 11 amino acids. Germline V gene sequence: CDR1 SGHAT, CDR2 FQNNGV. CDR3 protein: CASSLRDGYTF. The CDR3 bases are TGTGCCAGCAGCTTACGGGACGGCTACACCTTC.

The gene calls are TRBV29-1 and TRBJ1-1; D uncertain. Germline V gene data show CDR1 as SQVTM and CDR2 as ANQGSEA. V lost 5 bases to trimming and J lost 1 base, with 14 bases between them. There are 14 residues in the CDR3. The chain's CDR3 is CSVQSEGANTEAFF. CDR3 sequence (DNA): TGCAGCGTTCAAAGCGAGGGAGCGAACACTGAAGCTTTCTTT.

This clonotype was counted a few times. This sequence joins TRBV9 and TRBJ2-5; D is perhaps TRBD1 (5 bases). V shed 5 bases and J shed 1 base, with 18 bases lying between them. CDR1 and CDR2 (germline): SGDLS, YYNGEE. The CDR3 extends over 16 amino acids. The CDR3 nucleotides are TGTGCCAGCAGTAAATCTCGACAGTGGCCCCAAGAGACCCAGTACTTC. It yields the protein CASSKSRQWPQETQYF.

The DNA for the CDR3 is TGTGCCAGCAGTTTTGGGGGAAATAACTATGGCTACACCTTC. This encodes CASSFGGNNYGYTF. V and J are TRBV28 and TRBJ1-2; perhaps TRBD1 as D (5 bases). The V end lost 3 bases, the J end lost 1 base, and 9 bases lay between the germline ends. The germline gives CDR1 MDHEN, CDR2 SYDVKM. The CDR3 length is 14 residues.

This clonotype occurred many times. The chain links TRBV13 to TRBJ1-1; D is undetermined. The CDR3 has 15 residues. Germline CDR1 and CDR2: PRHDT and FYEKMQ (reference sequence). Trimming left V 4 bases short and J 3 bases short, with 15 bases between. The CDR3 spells CASSYRPNRDTEAFF. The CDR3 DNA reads TGTGCCAGCAGCTACCGACCGAATCGGGACACTGAAGCTTTCTTT.

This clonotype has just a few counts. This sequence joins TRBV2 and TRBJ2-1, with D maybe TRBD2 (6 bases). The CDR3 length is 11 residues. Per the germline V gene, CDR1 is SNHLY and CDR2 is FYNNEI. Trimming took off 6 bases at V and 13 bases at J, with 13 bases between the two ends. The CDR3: CASSGTGLQFF. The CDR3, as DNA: TGTGCCAGCAGCGGGACGGGACTTCAGTTCTTC. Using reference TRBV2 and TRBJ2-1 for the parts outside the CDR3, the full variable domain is EPEVTQTPSHQVTQMGQEVILRCVPISNHLYFYWYRQILGQKVEFLVSFYNNEISEKSEIFDDQFSVERPDGSNFTLKIRSTKLEDSAMYFCASSGTGLQFFGPGTRLTVL.

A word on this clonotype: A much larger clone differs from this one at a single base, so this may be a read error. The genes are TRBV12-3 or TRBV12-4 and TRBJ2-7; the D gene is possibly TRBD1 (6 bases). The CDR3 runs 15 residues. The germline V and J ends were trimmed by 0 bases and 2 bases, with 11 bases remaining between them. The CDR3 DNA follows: TGTGCCAGCAGTTTAGCGGGTGGGGGCACCTACGAGCAGTACTTC. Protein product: CASSLAGGGTYEQYF.

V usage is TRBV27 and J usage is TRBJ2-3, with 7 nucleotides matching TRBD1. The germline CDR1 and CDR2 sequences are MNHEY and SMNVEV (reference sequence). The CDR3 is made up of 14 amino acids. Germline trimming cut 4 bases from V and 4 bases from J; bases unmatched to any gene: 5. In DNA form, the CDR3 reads TGTGCCAGCAGTTATGGGACAGACCCAGATACGCAGTATTTT. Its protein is CASSYGTDPDTQYF.

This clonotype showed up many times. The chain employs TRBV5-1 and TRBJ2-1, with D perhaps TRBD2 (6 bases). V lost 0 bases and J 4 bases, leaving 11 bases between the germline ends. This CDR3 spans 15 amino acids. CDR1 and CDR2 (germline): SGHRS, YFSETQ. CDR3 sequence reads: CASSLGGEVYNEQFF. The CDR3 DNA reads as TGCGCCAGCAGCTTGGGGGGGGAAGTTTACAATGAGCAGTTCTTC.

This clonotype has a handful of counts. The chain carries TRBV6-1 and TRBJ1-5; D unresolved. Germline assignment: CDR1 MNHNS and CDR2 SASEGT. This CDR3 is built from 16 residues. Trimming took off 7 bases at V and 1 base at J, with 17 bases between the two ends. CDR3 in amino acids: CASTQVVGASNQPQHF. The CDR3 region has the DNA TGTGCCAGCACCCAGGTGGTGGGAGCGAGCAATCAGCCCCAGCATTTT.

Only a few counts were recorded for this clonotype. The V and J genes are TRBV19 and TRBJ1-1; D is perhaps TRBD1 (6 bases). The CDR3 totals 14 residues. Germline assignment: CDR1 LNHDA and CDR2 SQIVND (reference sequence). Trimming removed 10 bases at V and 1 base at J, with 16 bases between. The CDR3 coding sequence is TGTGCCAATTTGGACGGGGGCCCGAACACTGAAGCTTTCTTT. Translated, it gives CANLDGGPNTEAFF.

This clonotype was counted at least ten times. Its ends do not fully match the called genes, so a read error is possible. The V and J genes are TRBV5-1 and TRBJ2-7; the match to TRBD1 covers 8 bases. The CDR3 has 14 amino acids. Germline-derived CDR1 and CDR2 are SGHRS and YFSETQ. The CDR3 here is CASSFGTGAYEQYF. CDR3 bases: TGTGCCAGCAGCTTCGGGACAGGAGCCTACGAGCAGTACTTC.

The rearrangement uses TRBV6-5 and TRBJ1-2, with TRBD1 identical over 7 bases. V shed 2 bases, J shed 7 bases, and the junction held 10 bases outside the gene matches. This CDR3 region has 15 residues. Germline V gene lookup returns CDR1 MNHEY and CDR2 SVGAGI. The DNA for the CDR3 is TGTGCCAGCAGTTACGGGCTGGGGGCAGGGGGTGGCTACACCTTC. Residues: CASSYGLGAGGGYTF.

The DNA of the CDR3 is TGTGCCAGCAGTCTCGGGACAGGGGAACAGCCCCAGCATTTT. Translation gives CASSLGTGEQPQHF. The V call is TRBV27, the J call TRBJ1-5, with 10 bases aligning to TRBD1. This CDR3 region has 14 residues. CDR1 is MNHEY and CDR2 is SMNVEV in the germline V gene (reference sequence). The V segment lost 5 bases and the J segment 7 bases; nucleotides outside the gene matches: 5.

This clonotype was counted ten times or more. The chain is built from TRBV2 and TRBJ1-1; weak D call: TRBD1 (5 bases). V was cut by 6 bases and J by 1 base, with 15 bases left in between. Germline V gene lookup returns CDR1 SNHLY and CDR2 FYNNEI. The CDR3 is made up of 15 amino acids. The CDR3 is CASRQEGGGNTEAFF. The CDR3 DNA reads TGTGCCAGCAGGCAAGAGGGTGGGGGGAACACTGAAGCTTTCTTT. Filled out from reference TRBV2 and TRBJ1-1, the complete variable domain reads EPEVTQTPSHQVTQMGQEVILRCVPISNHLYFYWYRQILGQKVEFLVSFYNNEISEKSEIFDDQFSVERPDGSNFTLKIRSTKLEDSAMYFCASRQEGGGNTEAFFGQGTRLTVV.

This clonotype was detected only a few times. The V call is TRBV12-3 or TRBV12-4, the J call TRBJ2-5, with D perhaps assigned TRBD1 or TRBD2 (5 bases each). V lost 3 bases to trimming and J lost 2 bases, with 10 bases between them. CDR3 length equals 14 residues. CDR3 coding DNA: TGTGCCAGCAGTTTTTTTGAGGGGCAAGAGACCCAGTACTTC. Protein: CASSFFEGQETQYF.

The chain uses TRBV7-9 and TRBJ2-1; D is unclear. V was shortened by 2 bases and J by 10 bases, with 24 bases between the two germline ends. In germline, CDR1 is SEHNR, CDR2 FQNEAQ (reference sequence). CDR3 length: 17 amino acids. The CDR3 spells CASSLNPGGVTFKEQFF. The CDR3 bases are TGTGCCAGCAGCTTAAACCCAGGTGGGGTGACTTTTAAGGAGCAGTTCTTC.